A single sample is the source of the 8 T cell receptor beta chains below, sequenced in a study of vaccination effects on CD4 cells after COVID-19. Which antigens these TCRs recognize remains unknown. Produced via immunoSEQ multiplex PCR; TCRdb's table is partial and in-frame only. Here the sample spans 20,000 to 25,000 clones, roughly two thirds being singletons. ViraFEST assay sequencing came after antigen-specific CD4+ T cells were expanded with viral peptide pools. With more than 9 days of culture completed, CD4+ T cells were isolated. Vaccinees lacked prior SARS-CoV-2 infection and tested negative for nucleocapsid antibodies. This sample comprised CD4+ T cells from PBMCs cultured with SARS-CoV-2 spike peptides, obtained before COVID-19 vaccination. These receptors were collected from a human donor who received a COVID-19 vaccine.

Of note for this clone: The same CDR3 can be traced to other DNA sequences in this sample. The chain is built from TRBV7-9 and TRBJ2-7; no clear D gene. V was shortened by 4 bases and J by 3 bases, with 16 bases between the two germline ends. The germline CDR1 and CDR2 sequences are SEHNR and FQNEAQ (reference sequence). The CDR3 covers 15 residues. This CDR3 is CASSSQDFNIYEQYF. In nucleotides, the CDR3 is TGTGCCAGCAGCTCACAAGACTTCAATATCTACGAGCAGTACTTC.

CDR3 DNA sequence: TGCGCCAGCAGCCCAGAAGCCGGTACCGGGGAGCTGTTTTTT. Protein: CASSPEAGTGELFF. The chain links TRBV5-1 to TRBJ2-2, with unresolved D. The V gene's germline CDR1 is SGHRS and CDR2 YFSETQ. The V gene lost 4 bases and the J gene lost 5 bases, with 12 bases spanning the gap. The CDR3 runs 14 residues.

There are a few counts of this clone. The chain joins TRBV25-1 to TRBJ2-3; the match to TRBD1 covers 7 bases. J was trimmed by 3 bases and V by 11 bases; bases with no gene match: 14. Per the germline V gene, CDR1 is MGHDK and CDR2 is SYGVNS. The CDR3 length is 15 residues. CDR3 sequence (DNA): TGTGCCGCTCAGAGAAGTCCAGGGGGTACAGATACGCAGTATTTT. Translation gives CAAQRSPGGTDTQYF.

The chain has TRBV7-9 and TRBJ1-1, with a tentative D call TRBD1 (5 bases). Trimming pared 1 base from V and 0 bases from J, leaving 6 bases between. Per the germline V gene, CDR1 is SEHNR and CDR2 is FQNEAQ (reference sequence). This CDR3 region has 14 residues. In nucleotides, the CDR3 is TGTGCCAGCAGCTTAGGGGACGTGAACACTGAAGCTTTCTTT. Protein: CASSLGDVNTEAFF.

This chain joins TRBV5-1 and TRBJ2-7; TRBD1 aligns across 8 bases. Per germline, CDR1 SGHRS and CDR2 YFSETQ. CDR3 length: 15 residues. Unmatched junction bases numbered 8, after V lost 4 bases and J lost 2 bases. The CDR3 reads CASSPRQGSAYEQYF. In DNA form, the CDR3 reads TGCGCCAGCAGCCCAAGACAGGGGTCTGCCTACGAGCAGTACTTC.

This chain links TRBV4-1 with TRBJ2-5; no reliable D call. The CDR3 has 17 residues. The germline gives CDR1 MGHRA, CDR2 YSYEKL. V lost 4 bases, J lost 0 bases, and 18 bases lay in between. The CDR3 protein is CASSPYQRKTYQETQYF. DNA of the CDR3: TGCGCCAGCAGCCCCTATCAGCGAAAAACGTACCAAGAGACCCAGTACTTC.

Concerning this clone: Distinct nucleotide sequences in the sample also encode this CDR3. The chain links TRBV25-1 to TRBJ2-6; the D is unclear. The CDR3 is made up of 16 amino acids. CDR1 is MGHDK, CDR2 SYGVNS, per germline. V was pared by 1 base and J by 0 bases, with 7 bases between. The CDR3 DNA sequence: TGTGCCAGCAGTGAATTCTGGTCCTCTGGGGCCAACGTCCTGACTTTC. This codes for CASSEFWSSGANVLTF.

The chain uses TRBV5-1 and TRBJ2-2; D is unresolved. The germline gives CDR1 SGHRS, CDR2 YFSETQ. The CDR3 is 15 residues long. With 4 bases removed from V and 1 base from J, the gap between germline ends came to 11 bases. The chain's CDR3 is CASSAPDGNTGELFF. The CDR3 nucleotides read TGCGCCAGCAGCGCACCGGACGGGAACACCGGGGAGCTGTTTTTT.